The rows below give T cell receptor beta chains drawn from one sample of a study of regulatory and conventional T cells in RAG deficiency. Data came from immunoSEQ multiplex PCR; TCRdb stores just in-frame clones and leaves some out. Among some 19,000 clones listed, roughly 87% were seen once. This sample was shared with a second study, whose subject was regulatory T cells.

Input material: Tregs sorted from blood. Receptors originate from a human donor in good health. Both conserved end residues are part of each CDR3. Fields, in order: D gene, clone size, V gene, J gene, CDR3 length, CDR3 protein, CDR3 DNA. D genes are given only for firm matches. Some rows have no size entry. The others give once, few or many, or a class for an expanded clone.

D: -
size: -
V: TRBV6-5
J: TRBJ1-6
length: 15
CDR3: CASSTGSGGNSPLHF
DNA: TGTGCCAGCAGTACAGGGTCCGGGGGTAATTCACCCCTCCACTTT

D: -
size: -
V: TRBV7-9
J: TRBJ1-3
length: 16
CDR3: CASSPNRPSSGNTIYF
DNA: TGTGCCAGCAGCCCAAACAGGCCAAGCTCTGGAAACACCATATATTTT

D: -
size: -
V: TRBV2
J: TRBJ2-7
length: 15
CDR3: CASTSGRGHSYEQYF
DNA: TGTGCCAGCACTTCGGGCAGGGGCCACTCCTACGAGCAGTACTTC

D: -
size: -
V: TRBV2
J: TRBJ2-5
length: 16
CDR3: CASSLPRRNKEETQYF
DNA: TGTGCCAGCAGTCTCCCCCGGCGGAATAAGGAAGAGACCCAGTACTTC

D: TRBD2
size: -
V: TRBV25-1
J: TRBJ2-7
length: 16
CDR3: CASSVGGASGSYEQYF
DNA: TGTGCCAGCAGTGTGGGCGGGGCTAGCGGGAGCTACGAGCAGTACTTC

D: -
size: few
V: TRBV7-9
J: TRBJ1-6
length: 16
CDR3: CASSLSARSYNSPLHF
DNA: TGTGCCAGCAGCTTAAGCGCTCGCTCCTATAATTCACCCCTCCACTTT

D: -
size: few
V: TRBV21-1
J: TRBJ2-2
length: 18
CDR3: CASSKTSGRASNTGELFF
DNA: TGTGCCAGCAGCAAGACTAGCGGGAGGGCTAGCAACACCGGGGAGCTGTTTTTT

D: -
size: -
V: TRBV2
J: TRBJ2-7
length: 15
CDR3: CASSKQGSLSYEQYF
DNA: TGTGCCAGCAGTAAACAGGGATCCCTCTCCTACGAGCAGTACTTC

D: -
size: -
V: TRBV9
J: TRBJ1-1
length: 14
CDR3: CASSVGTVNTEAFF
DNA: TGTGCCAGCAGCGTAGGGACAGTGAACACTGAAGCTTTCTTT

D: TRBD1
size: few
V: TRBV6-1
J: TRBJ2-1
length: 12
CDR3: CASSDGQGEKFF
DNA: TGTGCCAGCAGTGATGGACAGGGGGAGAAGTTCTTC

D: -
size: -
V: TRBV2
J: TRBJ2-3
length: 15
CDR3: CASRITGTLTDTQYF
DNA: TGTGCCAGCAGGATAACAGGAACTCTCACAGATACGCAGTATTTT

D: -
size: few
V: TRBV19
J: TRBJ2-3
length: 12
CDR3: CASSWGTDTQYF
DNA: TGTGCCAGTTCATGGGGGACAGATACGCAGTATTTT

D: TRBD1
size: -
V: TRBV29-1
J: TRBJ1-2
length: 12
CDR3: CSSTGGNYGYTF
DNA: TGCAGCTCTACAGGGGGTAACTATGGCTACACCTTC

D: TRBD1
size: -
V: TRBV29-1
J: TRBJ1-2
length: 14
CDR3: CSVGLTGSGYGYTF
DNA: TGCAGCGTTGGTCTGACAGGGTCGGGCTATGGCTACACCTTC

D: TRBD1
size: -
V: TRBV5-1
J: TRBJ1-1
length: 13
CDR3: CASSTGTATEAFF
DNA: TGCGCCAGCAGCACGGGGACAGCCACTGAAGCTTTCTTT

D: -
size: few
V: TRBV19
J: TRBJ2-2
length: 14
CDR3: CASKQLAGTGELFF
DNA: TGTGCCAGTAAGCAACTAGCTGGCACCGGGGAGCTGTTTTTT

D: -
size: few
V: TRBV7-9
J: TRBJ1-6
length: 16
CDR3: CASSGIPLPGRSPLHF
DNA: TGTGCCAGCAGCGGGATTCCCCTTCCCGGACGTTCACCCCTCCACTTT

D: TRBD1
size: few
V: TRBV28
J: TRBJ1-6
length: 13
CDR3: CASRDRGYSPLHF
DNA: TGTGCCAGCCGGGACAGGGGTTATTCACCCCTCCACTTT

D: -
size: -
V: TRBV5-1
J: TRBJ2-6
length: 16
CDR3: CASSLPGSVGANVLTF
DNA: TGCGCCAGCAGCTTGCCCGGGTCGGTCGGGGCCAACGTCCTGACTTTC

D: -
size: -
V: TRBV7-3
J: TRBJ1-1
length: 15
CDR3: CASSLRPGQNTEAFF
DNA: TGTGCCAGCAGCTTGCGACCGGGACAGAACACTGAAGCTTTCTTT

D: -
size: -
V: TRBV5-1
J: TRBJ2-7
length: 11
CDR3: CASSSHYEQYF
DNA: TGCGCCAGCAGCTCTCATTACGAGCAGTACTTC

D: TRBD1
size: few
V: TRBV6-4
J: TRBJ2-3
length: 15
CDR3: CASSEGQGYADTQYF
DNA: TGTGCCAGCAGTGAAGGACAGGGGTATGCAGATACGCAGTATTTT

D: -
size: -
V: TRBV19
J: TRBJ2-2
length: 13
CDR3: CASSIILAGELFF
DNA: TGTGCCAGTAGTATCATTCTCGCCGGGGAGCTGTTTTTT

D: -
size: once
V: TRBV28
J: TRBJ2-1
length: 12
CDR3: CASSSGRLEQFF
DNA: TGTGCCAGCAGTTCCGGACGGCTTGAGCAGTTCTTC

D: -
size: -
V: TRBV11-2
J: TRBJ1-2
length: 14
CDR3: CASRTGESRWGYTF
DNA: TGTGCCAGCAGGACCGGGGAAAGTAGGTGGGGCTACACCTTC

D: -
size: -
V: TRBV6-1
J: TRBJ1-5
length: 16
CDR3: CASSEFWQDRNQPQHF
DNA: TGTGCCAGCAGTGAATTCTGGCAGGACCGGAATCAGCCCCAGCATTTT

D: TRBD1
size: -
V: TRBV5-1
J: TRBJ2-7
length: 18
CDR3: CASSPKPTQGARVYEQYF
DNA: TGCGCCAGCAGCCCCAAACCAACACAGGGGGCGCGGGTATACGAGCAGTACTTC

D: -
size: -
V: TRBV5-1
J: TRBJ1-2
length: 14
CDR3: CASSLGPLDYGYTF
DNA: TGCGCCAGCAGCTTGGGTCCCCTCGACTATGGCTACACCTTC

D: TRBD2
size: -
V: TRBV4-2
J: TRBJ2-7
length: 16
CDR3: CASSPSTSGASYEQYF
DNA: TGTGCCAGCAGCCCATCGACTAGCGGGGCCTCCTACGAGCAGTACTTC

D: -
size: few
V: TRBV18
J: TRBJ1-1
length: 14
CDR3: CASSVGPGTVEAFF
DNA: TGTGCCAGCTCAGTAGGGCCGGGTACGGTTGAAGCTTTCTTT

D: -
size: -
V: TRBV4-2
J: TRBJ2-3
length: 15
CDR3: CASSPGGELTDTQYF
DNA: TGTGCCAGCAGCCCCGGCGGGGAACTCACAGATACGCAGTATTTT

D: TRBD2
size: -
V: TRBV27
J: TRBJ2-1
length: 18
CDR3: CASSLWPLAGDTYNEQFF
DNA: TGTGCCAGCAGTTTATGGCCATTAGCGGGAGACACCTACAATGAGCAGTTCTTC

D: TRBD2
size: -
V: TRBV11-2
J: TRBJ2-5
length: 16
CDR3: CASSRITGLGGETQYF
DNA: TGTGCCAGCAGCCGCATAACGGGACTAGGTGGGGAGACCCAGTACTTC

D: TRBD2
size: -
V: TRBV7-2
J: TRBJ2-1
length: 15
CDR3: CASSLIAGGLDEQFF
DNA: TGTGCCAGCAGCTTAATAGCGGGAGGGCTTGATGAGCAGTTCTTC

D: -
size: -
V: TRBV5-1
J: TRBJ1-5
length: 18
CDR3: CASSLAGGRGSGNQPQHF
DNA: TGCGCCAGCAGCTTGGCTGGGGGGAGGGGGTCGGGCAATCAGCCCCAGCATTTT

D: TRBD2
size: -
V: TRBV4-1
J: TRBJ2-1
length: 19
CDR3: CASSQAFIRLAGGPNEQFF
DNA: TGCGCCAGCAGCCAAGCCTTCATTCGACTAGCGGGGGGGCCCAATGAGCAGTTCTTC

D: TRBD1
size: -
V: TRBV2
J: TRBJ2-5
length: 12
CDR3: CASRGQEETQYF
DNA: TGTGCCAGCAGGGGACAGGAAGAGACCCAGTACTTC

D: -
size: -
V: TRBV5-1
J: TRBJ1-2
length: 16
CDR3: CASKRETGSSNYGYTF
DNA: TGCGCCAGCAAACGGGAAACCGGGTCCTCTAACTATGGCTACACCTTC

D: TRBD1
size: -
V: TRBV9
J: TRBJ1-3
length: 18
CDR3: CASSVDETGGRGGNTIYF
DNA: TGTGCCAGCAGCGTAGACGAGACAGGGGGAAGGGGTGGAAACACCATATATTTT

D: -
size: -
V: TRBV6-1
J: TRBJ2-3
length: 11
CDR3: CASSEFDTQYF
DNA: TGTGCCAGCAGTGAATTTGATACGCAGTATTTT

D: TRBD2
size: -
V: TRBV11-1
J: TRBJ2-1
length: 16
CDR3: CASSRGTSGAYNEQFF
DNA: TGTGCCAGCAGCCGCGGGACTAGCGGGGCCTACAATGAGCAGTTCTTC

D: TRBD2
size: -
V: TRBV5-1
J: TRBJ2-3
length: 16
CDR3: CASSTGLAGGTDTQYF
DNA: TGCGCCAGCAGCACAGGACTAGCGGGAGGCACAGATACGCAGTATTTT

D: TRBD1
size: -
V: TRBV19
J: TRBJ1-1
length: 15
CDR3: CASNPTPTGHGEAFF
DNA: TGTGCCAGTAACCCAACGCCGACAGGGCATGGTGAAGCTTTCTTT

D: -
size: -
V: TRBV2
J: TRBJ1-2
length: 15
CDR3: CASNQDSTTNYGYTF
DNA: TGTGCCAGCAACCAGGACAGCACAACTAACTATGGCTACACCTTC

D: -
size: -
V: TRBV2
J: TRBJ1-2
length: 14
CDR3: CASSVNEGDYGYTF
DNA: TGTGCCAGCAGTGTAAACGAAGGGGACTATGGCTACACCTTC

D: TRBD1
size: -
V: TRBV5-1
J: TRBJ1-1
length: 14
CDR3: CASSSGQGLTEAFF
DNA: TGCGCCAGCAGCTCGGGACAGGGATTAACTGAAGCTTTCTTT

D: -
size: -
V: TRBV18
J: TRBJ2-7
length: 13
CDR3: CASSPSRGNEQYF
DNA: TGTGCCAGCTCACCGAGTAGGGGCAACGAGCAGTACTTC

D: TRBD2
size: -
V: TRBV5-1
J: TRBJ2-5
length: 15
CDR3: CASSFGLAGAETQYF
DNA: TGCGCCAGCAGCTTCGGGCTAGCGGGAGCCGAGACCCAGTACTTC

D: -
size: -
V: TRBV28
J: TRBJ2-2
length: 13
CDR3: CASRGGALRELFF
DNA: TGTGCCAGTAGAGGAGGGGCCCTAAGGGAGCTGTTTTTT

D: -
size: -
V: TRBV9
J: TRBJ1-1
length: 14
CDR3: CASSTGSYGTEAFF
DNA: TGTGCCAGCAGTACAGGGAGTTATGGCACTGAAGCTTTCTTT

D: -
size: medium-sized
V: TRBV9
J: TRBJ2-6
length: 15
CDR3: CASSVEPSGANVLTF
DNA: TGTGCCAGCAGCGTAGAGCCCTCTGGGGCCAACGTCCTGACTTTC

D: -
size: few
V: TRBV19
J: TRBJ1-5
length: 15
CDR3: CASSDWGLGNQPQHF
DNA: TGTGCCAGTAGTGACTGGGGGCTAGGCAATCAGCCCCAGCATTTT

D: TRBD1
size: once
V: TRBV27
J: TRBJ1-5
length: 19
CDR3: CASSPRQGKRIYSNQPQHF
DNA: TGTGCCAGCAGTCCGAGACAGGGAAAAAGAATCTATAGCAATCAGCCCCAGCATTTT